This TCR beta chain came from a study of blood T cells in healthy people across ages. The study, taken as a whole, reports: The long-lived group displayed more naive CD4+ cells, plus higher diversity, than the aged donors did.

In its sample, this clonotype was seen a few times. As yet, its antigen is unknown. Germline CDR1 reads ENHRY; CDR2 reads SYGVKD. The CDR3 runs 15 residues. The V and J ends lost 0 bases and 6 bases respectively, with 12 bases between them. Together with a sample-barcoded 5' primer, a J-beta primer mix was included in a second PCR lasting about 7 to 11 cycles. A minimum of 2.5 million CDR3-containing paired-end reads was obtained for each sample. One entry per CDR3 protein, called by TCRdb with MiXCR from the 5' RACE reads. The data hold about 800,000 distinct CDR3 sequences, with just under 25% observed a single time. The same sample was also used in a study of T cells of mothers and their children. That work contributes: Each mother yielded more than 8 million TCR beta CDR3 reads. Each child yielded several million reads.

This sequence joins TRBV10-3 and TRBJ1-5; D unclear. The source material was blood. The sequence was obtained from a boy aged 5 to 17 in good health. The chain's CDR3 is CAISESATSGQPQHF. Written as DNA, the CDR3 is TGTGCCATCAGTGAGTCGGCTACGTCGGGTCAGCCCCAGCATTTT.